Shown below are 11 T cell receptor beta chains from a single sample sequenced in a study of blood T cells in healthy people across ages. Then a second PCR, running roughly 7 to 11 cycles, was carried out with a sample-barcoded 5' primer and a J-beta primer mix. TCRdb reprocessed the 5' RACE reads via MiXCR and lists one record per CDR3 protein. The table shows about a million distinct CDR3 sequences, with roughly 51% occurring only once. The sample consisted of blood. These receptors originate from a woman aged 60-75 years in good health.

This clonotype was observed a few times. V gene TRBV20-1 combines with J gene TRBJ2-5; unclear D gene. Germline V CDR1 and CDR2: DFQATT, SNEGSKA (reference sequence). V dropped 2 bases and J dropped 2 bases, with 15 bases sitting between them. The CDR3 spans 15 residues. The CDR3 region has the DNA TGCAGTGCTAGACCCTTTGCGATCCAACAAGAGACCCAGTACTTC. Translation gives CSARPFAIQQETQYF.

The chain joins TRBV7-6 to TRBJ2-3; D ambiguous. Germline V gives CDR1 SGHVS, CDR2 FNYEAQ. The germline V and J ends were trimmed by 5 bases and 5 bases, with 11 bases remaining between them. CDR3 length equals 13 residues. The CDR3 reads CASSVDLLDTQYF. Written as DNA, the CDR3 is TGTGCCAGCAGCGTAGACCTCCTAGATACGCAGTATTTT.

V and J are TRBV6-1 and TRBJ2-3; perhaps D is TRBD1 or TRBD2 (5 bases each). CDR1 and CDR2 (germline): MNHNS, SASEGT. The CDR3 sequence is 18 residues long. V was shortened by 0 bases and J by 5 bases, with 21 bases between the two germline ends. The CDR3 nucleotides are TGTGCCAGCAGTGAAGCAAAAGGGGCTCGGCTAGAGGGAGATACGCAGTATTTT. Translating gives CASSEAKGARLEGDTQYF.

The rearrangement joins TRBV20-1 to TRBJ2-7; 7 bases are a match to TRBD2. Germline loops: CDR1 DFQATT, CDR2 SNEGSKA (reference sequence). The V gene end was trimmed by 4 bases and the J gene end by 2 bases; junction bases not matched to a gene: 8. This CDR3 has 14 amino acids. As DNA, the CDR3 is TGCAGTGCTAAAGGTGGGGAGGGGACCTACGAGCAGTACTTC. Amino acids: CSAKGGEGTYEQYF.

This chain links TRBV20-1 with TRBJ2-3, with 7 bases fitting TRBD2. Germline CDR1 reads DFQATT; CDR2 reads SNEGSKA (reference sequence). This CDR3 comprises 14 residues. In DNA form, the CDR3 reads TGCGGAGTGATCAATAGCGGGAGCACAGATACGCAGTATTTT. Translation gives CGVINSGSTDTQYF.

This clonotype showed up just a few times. V and J are TRBV20-1 and TRBJ2-7, with a possible D match to TRBD2 (6 bases). The ends were cut back, 0 bases at V and 1 base at J, with 13 bases in the middle. The CDR3 has 15 residues. Per germline, CDR1 DFQATT and CDR2 SNEGSKA (reference sequence). CDR3 protein: CSARDGGLPSYEQYF. DNA for the CDR3: TGCAGTGCTAGAGACGGGGGACTGCCGTCCTACGAGCAGTACTTC.

V gene TRBV20-1 combines with J gene TRBJ2-5; 8 bases align to TRBD1. The last part of the DNA fits TRBJ2-7 better; the J call may be wrong. The CDR3 is 14 residues long. From germline, CDR1 is DFQATT and CDR2 SNEGSKA (reference sequence). The CDR3 loop is CSARDTGGIYEQYF. In nucleotides, the CDR3 is TGCAGTGCTAGAGATACAGGGGGTATCTACGAGCAGTACTTC.

About this clonotype: This may arise from a read error, as a much more abundant clone is one base away. V usage is TRBV29-1 and J usage is TRBJ2-1; D tentatively fits TRBD1 or TRBD2 (5 bases each). TRBJ2-7 explains the end of the DNA better; the J call may be wrong. The CDR3 totals 13 residues. CDR1 and CDR2 (germline): SQVTM, ANQGSEA. CDR3 loop: CSIEGTADDEQYF. CDR3 DNA: TGCAGCATTGAAGGGACCGCTGATGACGAGCAGTACTTC.

There are a few counts of this clonotype. The rearrangement links TRBV4-1 to TRBJ2-4, with D tentatively TRBD1 (6 bases). V was trimmed by 6 bases and J by 6 bases, leaving 15 bases between them. The CDR3 runs to 14 residues. CDR1 MGHRA and CDR2 YSYEKL come from the germline V gene. DNA for the CDR3: TGCGCCAGCAGACAACAGGGCCGTGGAAACATTCAGTACTTC. This translates into CASRQQGRGNIQYF.

The chain recombines TRBV6-6 with TRBJ1-1, with TRBD1 as a possible D gene (6 bases). The CDR3 has 14 residues. The V gene lost 7 bases and the J gene lost 1 base, with 13 bases spanning the gap. Germline CDR1 MNHNY, CDR2 SVGAGI (reference sequence). The CDR3 DNA sequence: TGTGCCAGCATCTTAGGAGGGGGGAACACTGAAGCTTTCTTT. This codes for CASILGGGNTEAFF.

This sequence joins TRBV29-1 and TRBJ1-5, with TRBD1 matching over 8 bases. V trimming: 4 bases; J trimming: 1 base; junction bases outside the gene matches: 0. CDR3 length: 13 residues. Germline CDR1 reads SQVTM; CDR2 reads ANQGSEA. CDR3: CSVGTGSNQPQHF. Here the CDR3 DNA reads TGCAGCGTTGGGACAGGGAGCAATCAGCCCCAGCATTTT.